This T cell receptor (beta chain) was retrieved from a study of cytomegalovirus exposure and HLA in healthy donors. Points on this clone: Antigen specificity is unknown.

Whole-study findings and limits: First-cohort TCR clusters tended to co-occur in the approximately 130 validation repertoires, a later analysis found. It was reported that the classifier diagnosed cytomegalovirus status with high specificity and sensitivity in both the original and validation cohorts.

Using immunoSEQ multiplex PCR, the repertoire was profiled, and TCRdb retains in-frame clones only, with some absent. The top ten clones hold 0.35% to 0.45% of a sample with around 250,000 clones, around 91% of them seen once. V was shortened by 2 bases and J by 4 bases, with 13 bases between the two germline ends. Germline-derived CDR1 and CDR2 are MNHEY and SVGAGI. The CDR3 is made up of 15 amino acids. The TCR sequence derives from a woman aged 18 to 35 in good health and CMV-seronegative. The sequenced material came from PBMCs. The chain combines TRBV6-5 with TRBJ2-3, with D possibly matching TRBD1 (5 bases). CDR3 sequence (DNA): TGTGCCAGCAGTTACGCTGCGCAGGGTGCAGATACGCAGTATTTT. This sequence encodes CASSYAAQGADTQYF.